This T cell receptor (beta chain) is from a study of CD8+ T cells in alopecia areata. As the sequencing template, cDNA was produced by extracting RNA and reverse transcribing it. TCRdb keeps only in-frame clones here, not all; method: immunoSEQ multiplex PCR. This sample yields around 150,000 clones, of which 60% to 75% are seen a single time; 13% to 15% belongs to the top ten. CDR1 SGHRS and CDR2 YFSETQ come from the germline V gene. Trimming took 5 bases from V and 5 from J, leaving 4 bases between them. The CDR3 has 10 residues. Treatment denoted: oral pan-JAK inhibitor, 5-10 mg twice daily. The sequencing here drew on CD4+ T cells sorted from blood, taken at week 24, from a patient treated with tofacitinib. This receptor was identified in a human donor with alopecia areata. The chain recombines TRBV5-1 with TRBJ2-5; D remains unclear. CDR3 DNA: TGCGCCAGCAGAGGTGAGACCCAGTACTTC. This gives the protein CASRGETQYF. Full variable domain (remainder filled in from reference TRBV5-1 and TRBJ2-5): KAGVTQTPRYLIKTRGQQVTLSCSPISGHRSVSWYQQTPGQGLQFLFEYFSETQRNKGNFPGRFSGRQFSNSRSEMNVSTLELGDSALYLCASRGETQYFGPGTRLLVL.